These 10 T cell receptor beta chains came from one sample sequenced in a study of blood T cell repertoires in COVID-19. Sequenced by immunoSEQ multiplex PCR; TCRdb stores in-frame clones only, minus some. The sample records about 83,000 clones, around 90% being singletons. Sequencing used peripheral blood. All receptors come from a man older than 75 with active or convalescent COVID-19.

The CDR3 protein is CTSSQDPGGPSGEQYV. The CDR3 DNA reads TGCACCAGCAGCCAAGATCCGGGAGGGCCCTCGGGCGAGCAGTACGTC. The chain couples TRBV1 to TRBJ2-7; the D call TRBD2 from the table was never checked on the DNA. TRBV1 is a listed pseudogene. The CDR3 runs 16 residues.

The chain has TRBV29-1 and TRBJ1-3; 7 nucleotides align to TRBD1. Trimming cost V 5 bases and J 0 bases; bases outside gene matches: 7. The CDR3 has 15 amino acids. The germline CDR1 and CDR2 sequences are SQVTM and ANQGSEA. The CDR3 coding sequence is TGCAGCGTTATTACAGGGGCTGGCTCTGGAAACACCATATATTTT. This gives the protein CSVITGAGSGNTIYF.

This clone occurred once. V is TRBV6-5 and J is TRBJ1-5, with TRBD1 matching 9 bases. The CDR3 is 15 residues long. V lost 6 bases and J lost 6; bases outside the gene matches: 9. Germline assignment: CDR1 MNHEY and CDR2 SVGAGI. This chain's CDR3 is CASSTQQGAGQPQHF. The CDR3 DNA follows: TGTGCCAGCAGCACACAACAGGGGGCCGGTCAGCCCCAGCATTTT.

This clone was recorded only once. J is TRBJ1-2 and V is TRBV19; no clear D gene. The CDR3 runs 14 residues. CDR1 LNHDA and CDR2 SQIVND come from the germline V gene (reference sequence). Trimming left V 3 bases short and J 1 base short, with 9 bases between. Written as DNA, the CDR3 is TGTGCCAGTAGTATTTGGCAGAATAACTATGGCTACACCTTC. Protein: CASSIWQNNYGYTF.

The CDR3 sequence: CASSGGLGETQYF. In DNA, the CDR3 is TGTGCCAGCAGTGGGGGACTAGGCGAGACCCAGTACTTC. The chain couples TRBV7-9 to TRBJ2-5, with 8 bases identical to TRBD2. CDR1 and CDR2 (germline): SEHNR, FQNEAQ (reference sequence). The CDR3 consists of 13 residues. The J segment lost 5 bases and the V segment lost 6 bases, leaving 5 bases of the junction unmatched.

In its sample, this clone was seen once. This chain links TRBV5-4 with TRBJ2-2; 9 positions match TRBD2. The germline gives CDR1 SGHNT, CDR2 YYREEE (reference sequence). The CDR3 runs 15 residues. V lost 4 bases and J lost 2; bases outside the gene matches: 3. CDR3 in amino acids: CASSPSGTNTGELFF. Written as DNA, the CDR3 is TGTGCCAGCAGCCCTAGCGGGACTAACACCGGGGAGCTGTTTTTT. Looking up the rest from reference TRBV5-4 and TRBJ2-2 gives the full variable domain: ETGVTQSPTHLIKTRGQQVTLRCSSQSGHNTVSWYQQALGQGPQFIFQYYREEENGRGNFPPRFSGLQFPNYSSELNVNALELDDSALYLCASSPSGTNTGELFFGEGSRLTVL.

The V gene is TRBV19, the J gene TRBJ1-5, with TRBD1 matching 8 bases. Germline V gene lookup returns CDR1 LNHDA and CDR2 SQIVND (reference sequence). This CDR3 is 14 amino acids long. Losses at the gene ends were 8 bases for V and 7 bases for J; bases not matched to a gene: 10. The CDR3 DNA reads TGTGCCAGTGACATGGACAGGGTGGGACAGCCCCAGCATTTT. This sequence encodes CASDMDRVGQPQHF.

This chain uses TRBV19 with TRBJ2-5; D may be TRBD2 (6 bases). V was cut by 5 bases and J by 3 bases, with 13 bases left in between. The germline gives CDR1 LNHDA, CDR2 SQIVND (reference sequence). The CDR3 loop spans 14 amino acids. CDR3 sequence (DNA): TGTGCCAGTAGTCCTTCGGGGGTGGAAGAGACCCAGTACTTC. Translation gives CASSPSGVEETQYF.

The rearrangement links TRBV5-1 to TRBJ1-6; D perhaps matches TRBD1 (5 bases). CDR3 length: 18 residues. The V end lost 4 bases, the J end lost 0 bases, and 17 bases lay between the germline ends. Looked up from germline, CDR1 is SGHRS and CDR2 is YFSETQ. Written as DNA, the CDR3 is TGCGCCAGCAGCCCAGGACGGGACTTGAGCTCCTATAATTCACCCCTCCACTTT. Translated: CASSPGRDLSSYNSPLHF. The whole variable domain, filled in from reference TRBV5-1 and TRBJ1-6, reads KAGVTQTPRYLIKTRGQQVTLSCSPISGHRSVSWYQQTPGQGLQFLFEYFSETQRNKGNFPGRFSGRQFSNSRSEMNVSTLELGDSALYLCASSPGRDLSSYNSPLHFGNGTRLTVT.

V usage is TRBV7-2 and J usage is TRBJ1-5, with 8 bases that match TRBD1. V shed 2 bases and J 4 bases; nucleotides not matched to a gene: 4. Germline-derived CDR1 and CDR2 are SGHTA and FQGNSA. CDR3 length: 15 residues. The CDR3 is CASSLRTGRNQPQHF. As DNA, the CDR3 is TGTGCCAGCAGCTTACGGACAGGGCGGAATCAGCCCCAGCATTTT.